The 21 T cell receptor beta chains listed next were all sequenced from one sample in a study of TIL therapy for anti-PD-1-resistant metastatic lung cancer (dated by TCRdb to about 2021). The label giving this sample's time point can be read as: pre-treatment sample, taken before nivolumab and TIL therapy. The immunoSEQ v3 hsTCRB kit was used to amplify TCR beta CDR3 regions from genomic DNA through bias-controlled multiplex PCR. Imported from immuneACCESS, the table was reduced by TCRdb to in-frame sequences with V and J called. These copies leave out some clones; in studies compared against another copy, an unresolved V gene accounts for under half, and the cause of the remainder is not known. The sample includes approximately 60,000 clones, with 80% to 90% observed a single time. The top ten hold about 2.8% of the sample. The source material was blood, sampled at baseline. The receptors originated from a person between 25 and 79 years old with non-small cell lung cancer.

The sample holds a few counts of this clone. The CDR3 DNA follows: TGTGCCAGCAGTTTAGGGACAGGGGTCATGAACACTGAAGCTTTCTTT. Its protein product is CASSLGTGVMNTEAFF. The J gene is TRBJ1-1, the V gene TRBV6-6; 10 bases fit TRBD1. The V gene's germline CDR1 is MNHNY and CDR2 SVGAGI (reference sequence). There are 16 residues in the CDR3. The J segment lost 0 bases and the V segment lost 4 bases, leaving 5 bases of the junction unmatched.

Written as DNA, the CDR3 is TGTGCCATCAGTGAGGTGGATTGGGAGACCCAGTACTTC. Protein sequence: CAISEVDWETQYF. The V and J genes are TRBV10-3 and TRBJ2-5, with D hard to call. CDR3 length: 13 residues. Trimming cost V 2 bases and J 5 bases, with 9 bases left between them. Germline loops: CDR1 ENHRY, CDR2 SYGVKD.

This clone occurred once. The rearrangement joins TRBV6-6 to TRBJ1-5; 9 bases are a match to TRBD1. This CDR3 spans 14 amino acids. J gave up 2 bases and V 8 bases, and 4 bases lay outside the gene matches. The germline gives CDR1 MNHNY, CDR2 SVGAGI (reference sequence). The CDR3 DNA reads TGTGCCAGCGGCACAGGGGGCGGCAATCAGCCCCAGCATTTT. It is translated as CASGTGGGNQPQHF.

This chain links TRBV5-6 with TRBJ1-2, with 10 positions matching TRBD1. Per germline, CDR1 SGHDT and CDR2 YYEEEE. The CDR3 extends over 17 amino acids. The V gene end was trimmed by 0 bases and the J gene end by 5 bases; junction bases not matched to a gene: 10. The CDR3 spells CASSLVFVGQGQYGYTF. For the CDR3, the DNA is TGTGCCAGCAGCTTGGTTTTCGTGGGACAGGGGCAGTATGGCTACACCTTC.

The V gene is TRBV6-5, the J gene TRBJ2-7; TRBD1 matches at 9 bases. CDR1 and CDR2 from the germline V gene are MNHEY and SVGAGI. Germline trimming cut 11 bases from V and 6 bases from J; bases unmatched to any gene: 5. This CDR3 region has 11 residues. CDR3 coding DNA: TGTGCCGACGGACAGGGGAGCGAGCAGTACTTC. Translated: CADGQGSEQYF.

The rearrangement uses TRBV28 and TRBJ1-2; tentative D call: TRBD1 (5 bases). V was shortened by 6 bases and J by 4 bases, with 12 bases between the two germline ends. The CDR3 is 13 amino acids. CDR1 and CDR2 from the germline V gene are MDHEN and SYDVKM. The CDR3: CASSPGTGYGYTF. CDR3 bases: TGTGCCAGCAGCCCCGGGACCGGCTATGGCTACACCTTC.

V gene TRBV9 combines with J gene TRBJ1-5; weak D call: TRBD1 (6 bases). Germline CDR1 and CDR2: SGDLS and YYNGEE. The V and J ends lost 3 bases and 1 base respectively, with 11 bases between them. The CDR3 has 15 residues. The CDR3 DNA is TGTGCCAGCAGCGAGGGGGTGGGGAGCAATCAGCCCCAGCATTTT. Amino acid sequence: CASSEGVGSNQPQHF.

The rearrangement joins TRBV28 to TRBJ2-2; D perhaps matches TRBD1 (5 bases). This CDR3 contains 16 residues. Germline CDR1 reads MDHEN; CDR2 reads SYDVKM. Trimming removed 1 base at V and 2 bases at J, with 11 bases between. The CDR3 DNA reads as TGTGCCAGCAGTTTATCAGTACAGGCTAACACCGGGGAGCTGTTTTTT. Translation gives CASSLSVQANTGELFF. Drawing the rest from reference TRBV28 and TRBJ2-2, the complete variable domain is DVKVTQSSRYLVKRTGEKVFLECVQDMDHENMFWYRQDPGLGLRLIYFSYDVKMKEKGDIPEGYSVSREKKERFSLILESASTNQTSMYLCASSLSVQANTGELFFGEGSRLTVL.

A single count supports this clone. This rearrangement joins TRBV24-1 to TRBJ1-2, with 7 bases matching TRBD1. The germline V gene encodes CDR1 KGHDR and CDR2 SFDVKD. The CDR3 consists of 15 residues. V lost 3 bases and J lost 8; bases outside the gene matches: 11. The CDR3 loop reads CATSDGQGGKWGYTF. CDR3 DNA sequence: TGTGCCACCAGTGATGGGCAGGGGGGAAAGTGGGGCTACACCTTC.

The sample holds a few counts of this clone. V is TRBV13 and J is TRBJ2-2; TRBD1 matches 7 bases. Unmatched junction bases numbered 4, after V lost 3 bases and J lost 3 bases. The CDR3 contains 15 residues. Germline V CDR1 and CDR2: PRHDT, FYEKMQ (reference sequence). CDR3 sequence reads: CASSFRDRDTGELFF. The CDR3 DNA follows: TGTGCCAGCAGCTTCAGGGACAGAGACACCGGGGAGCTGTTTTTT.

This chain connects TRBV27 to TRBJ2-7; 12 nucleotides align to TRBD2. Germline values: CDR1 MNHEY, CDR2 SMNVEV (reference sequence). CDR3 length equals 15 residues. V lost 2 bases and J lost 2; bases outside the gene matches: 1. The CDR3 DNA reads TGTGCCAGCAGTTTAAGGACTAGCGGGACCTACGAGCAGTACTTC. It is translated as CASSLRTSGTYEQYF.

V gene TRBV28 combines with J gene TRBJ2-7; TRBD2 might be the D (5 bases). CDR3 length: 12 residues. The germline V gene encodes CDR1 MDHEN and CDR2 SYDVKM. V was shortened by 4 bases and J by 4 bases, with 8 bases between the two germline ends. In DNA, the CDR3 is TGTGCCAGCAGTTCCCCGGGGTACGAGCAGTACTTC. Amino acid sequence: CASSSPGYEQYF.

There are a few counts of this clone. The genes are TRBV9 and TRBJ2-7; 10 bases line up with TRBD1. After removal of 7 bases from V and 6 bases from J, the junction contained 7 bases not matched to a gene. The V gene's germline CDR1 is SGDLS and CDR2 YYNGEE. This CDR3 has 13 amino acids. The CDR3 DNA follows: TGTGCCAGCGGTCGGGACAGGGGATCCGAGCAGTACTTC. Its translation is CASGRDRGSEQYF. Complete variable domain (other parts from reference TRBV9 and TRBJ2-7): DSGVTQTPKHLITATGQRVTLRCSPRSGDLSVYWYQQSLDQGLQFLIQYYNGEERAKGNILERFSAQQFPDLHSELNLSSLELGDSALYFCASGRDRGSEQYFGPGTRLTVT.

V gene TRBV9 combines with J gene TRBJ1-1, with a tentative D call TRBD1 (6 bases). V lost 3 bases to trimming and J lost 1 base, with 10 bases between them. The V gene's germline CDR1 is SGDLS and CDR2 YYNGEE. CDR3 size: 14 residues. CDR3: CASSETGQNTEAFF. CDR3 DNA sequence: TGTGCCAGCAGCGAGACAGGCCAGAACACTGAAGCTTTCTTT. Looking up the rest from reference TRBV9 and TRBJ1-1 gives the full variable domain: DSGVTQTPKHLITATGQRVTLRCSPRSGDLSVYWYQQSLDQGLQFLIQYYNGEERAKGNILERFSAQQFPDLHSELNLSSLELGDSALYFCASSETGQNTEAFFGQGTRLTVV.

This chain connects TRBV11-1 to TRBJ2-5; the D gene is possibly TRBD2 (5 bases). The CDR3 consists of 14 residues. Germline V CDR1 and CDR2: SGHAT, FQDESV (reference sequence). The germline V and J ends were trimmed by 0 bases and 0 bases, with 5 bases remaining between them. The CDR3 DNA is TGTGCCAGCAGCTTAGCGACTAACCAAGAGACCCAGTACTTC. It specifies CASSLATNQETQYF.

This chain joins TRBV5-1 and TRBJ2-7; TRBD2 is a possible D gene (5 bases). In germline, CDR1 is SGHRS, CDR2 YFSETQ. The CDR3 runs 11 residues. Between the trimmed V and J ends, which lost 4 bases and 3 bases, there was a span of 5 bases. This chain's CDR3 is CASSRDYEQYF. In DNA, the CDR3 is TGCGCCAGCAGCCGGGACTACGAGCAGTACTTC.

The rearrangement joins TRBV18 to TRBJ2-2; D unclear. CDR3 length: 13 amino acids. V gave up 4 bases and J gave up 1 base, with 4 bases separating them. CDR1 is KGHSH, CDR2 LQKENI, per germline. This CDR3 is CASSQRNTGELFF. The CDR3 nucleotides read TGTGCCAGCTCACAACGGAACACCGGGGAGCTGTTTTTT. The variable domain in full, with the rest retrieved from reference TRBV18 and TRBJ2-2, is NAGVMQNPRHLVRRRGQEARLRCSPMKGHSHVYWYRQLPEEGLKFMVYLQKENIIDESGMPKERFSAEFPKEGPSILRIQQVVRGDSAAYFCASSQRNTGELFFGEGSRLTVL.

The CDR3 coding sequence is TGTGCCAGCAGCTCGGCCTCTTTCACCGGGGAGCTGTTTTTT. This encodes CASSSASFTGELFF. The chain is built from TRBV6-2 or TRBV6-3 and TRBJ2-2, with D uncertain. V was cut by 6 bases and J by 4 bases, with 12 bases left in between. Germline values: CDR1 MNHEY, CDR2 SVGEGT. This CDR3 contains 14 residues.

The J gene is TRBJ2-7, the V gene TRBV6-2 or TRBV6-3; D unresolved. Germline assignment: CDR1 MNHEY and CDR2 SVGEGT. This CDR3 comprises 12 residues. Trimming left V 4 bases short and J 6 bases short, with 10 bases between. CDR3 residues: CASSFPSLEQYF. The CDR3 DNA sequence: TGTGCCAGCAGTTTCCCGAGCCTCGAGCAGTACTTC.

This chain joins TRBV11-3 and TRBJ2-1; D is unresolved. Germline V CDR1 and CDR2: SGHNT, YENEEA. The CDR3 extends over 17 amino acids. Trimming shortened V by 1 base and J by 0 bases, and 13 bases separated the two germline ends. The DNA for the CDR3 is TGTGCCAGCAGCTTAGGATTCAGCCCTAGCTCCTACAATGAGCAGTTCTTC. Translation gives CASSLGFSPSSYNEQFF.

This chain connects TRBV29-1 to TRBJ1-3; tentatively, D is TRBD1 (6 bases). The CDR3 is 11 amino acids. Germline assignment: CDR1 SQVTM and CDR2 ANQGSEA. V lost 4 bases to trimming and J lost 7 bases, with 8 bases between them. The CDR3 coding sequence is TGCAGCGTTGTAACAGGGAACACCATATATTTT. As protein: CSVVTGNTIYF.